Given below is one T cell receptor beta chain in context. Per the germline V gene, CDR1 is SGHRS and CDR2 is YFSETQ. Trimming shortened V by 3 bases and J by 0 bases, and 13 bases separated the two germline ends. CDR3 length equals 16 residues. This record belongs to a study of blood T cell repertoires in COVID-19. Study as a whole: There were acute and convalescent COVID-19 samples, and they came from the United States, Italy and Spain.

This table comes from immunoSEQ multiplex PCR, and its TCRdb copy is limited to in-frame clones, with some not included. The table shows around 59,000 clones, with 70% to 80% occurring only once. The sample consisted of peripheral blood. The chain has TRBV5-1 and TRBJ2-1, with a weak D call TRBD2 (5 bases). The source of this sequence is a man older than 75 with acute or convalescent COVID-19. The CDR3 DNA reads as TGCGCCAGCAGCTCCACGAGAGCGGTCTCCTACAATGAGCAGTTCTTC. Translating it yields CASSSTRAVSYNEQFF.